This T cell receptor beta chain appears in the sequencing data of a study of cytomegalovirus exposure and HLA in healthy donors. Whole-study findings and limits: Earlier findings revealed that most TCR beta V segments proved productive either about 87% or about 30% of the time.

Donors counted as nominally healthy when sampled, yet unrecorded immune exposures were likely. CDR1 and CDR2 from the germline V gene are LGHNA and YSLEER. The CDR3 covers 19 residues. J was trimmed by 0 bases and V by 0 bases; bases with no gene match: 4. In regard to this clone: Its antigen is not identified.

PCR employed 60 Vbeta and 13 Jbeta primers. Sequencing was performed with immunoSEQ multiplex PCR; in TCRdb, only in-frame clones are kept and a portion is missing. Altogether roughly 170,000 clones are present, around 72% being singletons, with the ten largest covering less than 3%. The chain employs TRBV4-3 and TRBJ2-2; 13 bases agree with TRBD2. This clonotype originated in a female donor in good health and CMV-seronegative. Sequenced: PBMCs. The CDR3 loop reads CASSQESGLAGTNTGELFF. The CDR3 DNA follows: TGCGCCAGCAGCCAAGAGTCGGGACTAGCGGGGACGAACACCGGGGAGCTGTTTTTT.